Following are 18 T cell receptor beta chains from one sample sequenced in a study of response to subunit inactivated influenza vaccine. TCRdb fed the RT-PCR reads into MiXCR, producing one record per CDR3 protein. The sample holds roughly 790,000 distinct CDR3 sequences; 20% to 25% are singletons and the top ten take 10% to 13%. The sequences come from PBMCs from blood, collected around 5 days after vaccination. Source of these receptors: a man aged 45-60 years who received an inactivated influenza vaccine.

In this sample, this clonotype turned up a few times. The rearrangement links TRBV2 to TRBJ2-5; the D is unclear. This CDR3 is 13 amino acids long. V lost 6 bases and J 2 bases, leaving 10 bases between the germline ends. CDR1 is SNHLY, CDR2 FYNNEI, per germline. CDR3 in DNA: TGTGCCAGCAGGGGGAACAGTCAAGAGACCCAGTACTTC. This encodes CASRGNSQETQYF.

In its sample, this clonotype was seen a few times. The chain uses TRBV6-2 or TRBV6-3 and TRBJ1-3; 7 bases match TRBD1. The germline CDR1 and CDR2 sequences are MNHEY and SVGEGT. J was trimmed by 1 base and V by 6 bases; bases with no gene match: 12. CDR3 length: 17 residues. This CDR3 is CASRPEGEGASGNTIYF. CDR3 bases: TGTGCCAGCAGACCGGAAGGCGAGGGGGCATCTGGAAACACCATATATTTT.

Points on this clonotype: It is unclear where the CDR3 begins or ends on the DNA, so no DNA is shown, and the CDR3 is as TCRdb lists it. V is TRBV6-1 and J is TRBJ1-1. Including both end residues, the CDR3 is 13 amino acids long. Germline V gives CDR1 MNHNS, CDR2 SASEGT. CDR3 residues: CASSTVFGSEAFF.

The V gene is TRBV5-4, the J gene TRBJ2-3, with D perhaps TRBD2 (6 bases). With 8 bases removed from V and 2 bases from J, the gap between germline ends came to 15 bases. CDR1 and CDR2 from the germline V gene are SGHNT and YYREEE (reference sequence). The CDR3 is 14 amino acids. The CDR3 nucleotides are TGTGCCAGTCACTTGCGGGGATACACAGATACGCAGTATTTT. Protein product: CASHLRGYTDTQYF. The complete variable domain, with remaining parts taken from reference TRBV5-4 and TRBJ2-3, reads ETGVTQSPTHLIKTRGQQVTLRCSSQSGHNTVSWYQQALGQGPQFIFQYYREEENGRGNFPPRFSGLQFPNYSSELNVNALELDDSALYLCASHLRGYTDTQYFGPGTRLTVL.

This clonotype was counted only a few times. This chain joins TRBV29-1 and TRBJ1-2, with D uncertain. The ends were cut back, 1 base at V and 7 bases at J, with 10 bases in the middle. The germline V gene has CDR1 SQVTM and CDR2 ANQGSEA. The CDR3 sequence is 12 residues long. The CDR3 DNA reads as TGCAGCGTTGAAGGGGCCCGTGGTGGCTACACCTTC. It yields the protein CSVEGARGGYTF.

This clonotype was counted between two and nine times. This chain uses TRBV6-1 with TRBJ2-1, with D perhaps TRBD1 or TRBD2 (6 bases each). Trimming removed 7 bases from V and 4 bases from J, with 14 bases in between. The CDR3 is made up of 14 amino acids. Germline V CDR1 and CDR2: MNHNS, SASEGT. The CDR3 sequence is CASKGGPPYNEQFF. The CDR3 DNA reads TGTGCCAGCAAGGGGGGCCCTCCGTACAATGAGCAGTTCTTC.

This clonotype was counted only a few times. The chain joins TRBV4-1 to TRBJ2-3; 15 bases align to TRBD2. This CDR3 is built from 17 residues. CDR1 and CDR2 (germline): MGHRA, YSYEKL. V lost 3 bases and J lost 3; bases outside the gene matches: 4. The CDR3 here is CASSQGLAGGPTDTQYF. The CDR3 DNA follows: TGCGCCAGCAGCCAGGGACTAGCGGGGGGTCCTACAGATACGCAGTATTTT.

The genes are TRBV20-1 and TRBJ2-1, with 11 bases fitting TRBD2. CDR3 length: 15 residues. V gave up 4 bases and J gave up 5 bases; unmatched junction bases: 7. Germline CDR1 DFQATT, CDR2 SNEGSKA (reference sequence). The CDR3 region is CSAIRGTSGNNEQFF. The DNA for the CDR3 is TGCAGTGCTATAAGGGGGACTAGCGGAAACAATGAGCAGTTCTTC.

This rearrangement joins TRBV6-2 or TRBV6-3 to TRBJ2-1; unclear D gene. The CDR3 consists of 14 residues. Germline values: CDR1 MNHEY, CDR2 SVGEGT. The V end was cut by 10 bases, the J end by 8 bases, with 21 bases between. CDR3 bases: TGTGCCACGCACCGGGTTTCGTCTCGTCATGAGCAGTTCTTC. It codes for CATHRVSSRHEQFF.

This clonotype showed up just a few times. J is TRBJ2-1 and V is TRBV28, with D maybe TRBD2 (6 bases). The CDR3 runs to 13 residues. Germline CDR1 reads MDHEN; CDR2 reads SYDVKM. Trimming stripped 7 bases from V and 2 bases from J, with 9 bases between. CDR3 DNA sequence: TGTGCCAGCATCGCGGGACCCTACAATGAGCAGTTCTTC. It codes for CASIAGPYNEQFF.

In its sample, this clonotype was seen a few times. The chain employs TRBV10-3 and TRBJ1-1, with 9 bases aligning to TRBD1. This CDR3 contains 13 residues. Germline CDR1 reads ENHRY; CDR2 reads SYGVKD. V lost 10 bases, J lost 2 bases, and 5 bases stayed unmatched. CDR3 protein: CATQQGANTEAFF. In DNA form, the CDR3 reads TGTGCCACGCAACAGGGGGCCAACACTGAAGCTTTCTTT.

The chain couples TRBV4-1 to TRBJ2-5; 8 nucleotides agree with TRBD2. Trimming removed 1 base from V and 5 bases from J; junction bases left unmatched: 15. The V gene's germline CDR1 is MGHRA and CDR2 YSYEKL. This CDR3 spans 18 amino acids. The CDR3 sequence is CASSQVGGGKDYAETQYF. The CDR3, as DNA: TGCGCCAGCAGCCAAGTCGGCGGGGGGAAAGATTATGCGGAGACCCAGTACTTC.

The rearrangement uses TRBV5-1 and TRBJ1-4, with D perhaps matching TRBD1 (6 bases). Between the trimmed V and J ends, which lost 4 bases and 8 bases, there was a span of 18 bases. From germline, CDR1 is SGHRS and CDR2 YFSETQ. The CDR3 loop spans 15 amino acids. CDR3 in amino acids: CASSTQQGGAEKLFF. The CDR3 nucleotides read TGCGCCAGCAGCACCCAACAGGGCGGTGCGGAAAAACTGTTTTTT.

The J gene is TRBJ2-1, the V gene TRBV12-3 or TRBV12-4, with 12 bases matching TRBD2. Trimming at V came to 7 bases and at J to 0 bases, leaving 7 bases not matched to a gene. The CDR3 runs 17 residues. This CDR3 is CASTLAGGINSYNEQFF. The CDR3 DNA is TGTGCCAGCACACTAGCGGGAGGAATAAACTCCTACAATGAGCAGTTCTTC.

The genes are TRBV10-3 and TRBJ1-1; no clear D gene. V lost 4 bases and J lost 2, with 8 bases in between. CDR1 is ENHRY and CDR2 is SYGVKD in the germline V gene. The length of the CDR3 is 13 residues. The CDR3 reads CAISGIGNTEAFF. The DNA for the CDR3 is TGTGCCATCAGTGGAATAGGAAACACTGAAGCTTTCTTT.

This clonotype turned up a few times. This rearrangement joins TRBV11-2 to TRBJ2-7, with a tentative D call TRBD1 (6 bases). The CDR3 runs 16 residues. V lost 6 bases to trimming and J lost 2 bases, with 20 bases between them. The germline CDR1 and CDR2 sequences are SGHAT and FQNNGV. CDR3 nucleotide sequence: TGTGCCAGCAGTTCAGCCGCTTTTGGACAGACCTACGAGCAGTACTTC. This codes for CASSSAAFGQTYEQYF.

This clonotype was seen a handful of times. The gene calls are TRBV6-2 or TRBV6-3 and TRBJ2-1; 8 positions agree with TRBD2. In germline, CDR1 is MNHEY, CDR2 SVGEGT. There are 16 residues in the CDR3. J gave up 1 base and V 2 bases, and 4 bases lay outside the gene matches. This CDR3 reads CASSYRGGLSYNEQFF. The CDR3, as DNA: TGTGCCAGCAGTTACCGGGGGGGCTTGTCCTACAATGAGCAGTTCTTC.

This clonotype came up a few times. The V and J genes are TRBV5-1 and TRBJ2-7; no reliable D call. The CDR3 sequence is 14 residues long. Germline assignment: CDR1 SGHRS and CDR2 YFSETQ. Trimming shortened V by 1 base and J by 1 base, and 9 bases separated the two germline ends. The CDR3 reads CASSLYYQSYEQYF. For the CDR3, the DNA is TGCGCCAGCAGCTTGTACTACCAATCCTACGAGCAGTACTTC.